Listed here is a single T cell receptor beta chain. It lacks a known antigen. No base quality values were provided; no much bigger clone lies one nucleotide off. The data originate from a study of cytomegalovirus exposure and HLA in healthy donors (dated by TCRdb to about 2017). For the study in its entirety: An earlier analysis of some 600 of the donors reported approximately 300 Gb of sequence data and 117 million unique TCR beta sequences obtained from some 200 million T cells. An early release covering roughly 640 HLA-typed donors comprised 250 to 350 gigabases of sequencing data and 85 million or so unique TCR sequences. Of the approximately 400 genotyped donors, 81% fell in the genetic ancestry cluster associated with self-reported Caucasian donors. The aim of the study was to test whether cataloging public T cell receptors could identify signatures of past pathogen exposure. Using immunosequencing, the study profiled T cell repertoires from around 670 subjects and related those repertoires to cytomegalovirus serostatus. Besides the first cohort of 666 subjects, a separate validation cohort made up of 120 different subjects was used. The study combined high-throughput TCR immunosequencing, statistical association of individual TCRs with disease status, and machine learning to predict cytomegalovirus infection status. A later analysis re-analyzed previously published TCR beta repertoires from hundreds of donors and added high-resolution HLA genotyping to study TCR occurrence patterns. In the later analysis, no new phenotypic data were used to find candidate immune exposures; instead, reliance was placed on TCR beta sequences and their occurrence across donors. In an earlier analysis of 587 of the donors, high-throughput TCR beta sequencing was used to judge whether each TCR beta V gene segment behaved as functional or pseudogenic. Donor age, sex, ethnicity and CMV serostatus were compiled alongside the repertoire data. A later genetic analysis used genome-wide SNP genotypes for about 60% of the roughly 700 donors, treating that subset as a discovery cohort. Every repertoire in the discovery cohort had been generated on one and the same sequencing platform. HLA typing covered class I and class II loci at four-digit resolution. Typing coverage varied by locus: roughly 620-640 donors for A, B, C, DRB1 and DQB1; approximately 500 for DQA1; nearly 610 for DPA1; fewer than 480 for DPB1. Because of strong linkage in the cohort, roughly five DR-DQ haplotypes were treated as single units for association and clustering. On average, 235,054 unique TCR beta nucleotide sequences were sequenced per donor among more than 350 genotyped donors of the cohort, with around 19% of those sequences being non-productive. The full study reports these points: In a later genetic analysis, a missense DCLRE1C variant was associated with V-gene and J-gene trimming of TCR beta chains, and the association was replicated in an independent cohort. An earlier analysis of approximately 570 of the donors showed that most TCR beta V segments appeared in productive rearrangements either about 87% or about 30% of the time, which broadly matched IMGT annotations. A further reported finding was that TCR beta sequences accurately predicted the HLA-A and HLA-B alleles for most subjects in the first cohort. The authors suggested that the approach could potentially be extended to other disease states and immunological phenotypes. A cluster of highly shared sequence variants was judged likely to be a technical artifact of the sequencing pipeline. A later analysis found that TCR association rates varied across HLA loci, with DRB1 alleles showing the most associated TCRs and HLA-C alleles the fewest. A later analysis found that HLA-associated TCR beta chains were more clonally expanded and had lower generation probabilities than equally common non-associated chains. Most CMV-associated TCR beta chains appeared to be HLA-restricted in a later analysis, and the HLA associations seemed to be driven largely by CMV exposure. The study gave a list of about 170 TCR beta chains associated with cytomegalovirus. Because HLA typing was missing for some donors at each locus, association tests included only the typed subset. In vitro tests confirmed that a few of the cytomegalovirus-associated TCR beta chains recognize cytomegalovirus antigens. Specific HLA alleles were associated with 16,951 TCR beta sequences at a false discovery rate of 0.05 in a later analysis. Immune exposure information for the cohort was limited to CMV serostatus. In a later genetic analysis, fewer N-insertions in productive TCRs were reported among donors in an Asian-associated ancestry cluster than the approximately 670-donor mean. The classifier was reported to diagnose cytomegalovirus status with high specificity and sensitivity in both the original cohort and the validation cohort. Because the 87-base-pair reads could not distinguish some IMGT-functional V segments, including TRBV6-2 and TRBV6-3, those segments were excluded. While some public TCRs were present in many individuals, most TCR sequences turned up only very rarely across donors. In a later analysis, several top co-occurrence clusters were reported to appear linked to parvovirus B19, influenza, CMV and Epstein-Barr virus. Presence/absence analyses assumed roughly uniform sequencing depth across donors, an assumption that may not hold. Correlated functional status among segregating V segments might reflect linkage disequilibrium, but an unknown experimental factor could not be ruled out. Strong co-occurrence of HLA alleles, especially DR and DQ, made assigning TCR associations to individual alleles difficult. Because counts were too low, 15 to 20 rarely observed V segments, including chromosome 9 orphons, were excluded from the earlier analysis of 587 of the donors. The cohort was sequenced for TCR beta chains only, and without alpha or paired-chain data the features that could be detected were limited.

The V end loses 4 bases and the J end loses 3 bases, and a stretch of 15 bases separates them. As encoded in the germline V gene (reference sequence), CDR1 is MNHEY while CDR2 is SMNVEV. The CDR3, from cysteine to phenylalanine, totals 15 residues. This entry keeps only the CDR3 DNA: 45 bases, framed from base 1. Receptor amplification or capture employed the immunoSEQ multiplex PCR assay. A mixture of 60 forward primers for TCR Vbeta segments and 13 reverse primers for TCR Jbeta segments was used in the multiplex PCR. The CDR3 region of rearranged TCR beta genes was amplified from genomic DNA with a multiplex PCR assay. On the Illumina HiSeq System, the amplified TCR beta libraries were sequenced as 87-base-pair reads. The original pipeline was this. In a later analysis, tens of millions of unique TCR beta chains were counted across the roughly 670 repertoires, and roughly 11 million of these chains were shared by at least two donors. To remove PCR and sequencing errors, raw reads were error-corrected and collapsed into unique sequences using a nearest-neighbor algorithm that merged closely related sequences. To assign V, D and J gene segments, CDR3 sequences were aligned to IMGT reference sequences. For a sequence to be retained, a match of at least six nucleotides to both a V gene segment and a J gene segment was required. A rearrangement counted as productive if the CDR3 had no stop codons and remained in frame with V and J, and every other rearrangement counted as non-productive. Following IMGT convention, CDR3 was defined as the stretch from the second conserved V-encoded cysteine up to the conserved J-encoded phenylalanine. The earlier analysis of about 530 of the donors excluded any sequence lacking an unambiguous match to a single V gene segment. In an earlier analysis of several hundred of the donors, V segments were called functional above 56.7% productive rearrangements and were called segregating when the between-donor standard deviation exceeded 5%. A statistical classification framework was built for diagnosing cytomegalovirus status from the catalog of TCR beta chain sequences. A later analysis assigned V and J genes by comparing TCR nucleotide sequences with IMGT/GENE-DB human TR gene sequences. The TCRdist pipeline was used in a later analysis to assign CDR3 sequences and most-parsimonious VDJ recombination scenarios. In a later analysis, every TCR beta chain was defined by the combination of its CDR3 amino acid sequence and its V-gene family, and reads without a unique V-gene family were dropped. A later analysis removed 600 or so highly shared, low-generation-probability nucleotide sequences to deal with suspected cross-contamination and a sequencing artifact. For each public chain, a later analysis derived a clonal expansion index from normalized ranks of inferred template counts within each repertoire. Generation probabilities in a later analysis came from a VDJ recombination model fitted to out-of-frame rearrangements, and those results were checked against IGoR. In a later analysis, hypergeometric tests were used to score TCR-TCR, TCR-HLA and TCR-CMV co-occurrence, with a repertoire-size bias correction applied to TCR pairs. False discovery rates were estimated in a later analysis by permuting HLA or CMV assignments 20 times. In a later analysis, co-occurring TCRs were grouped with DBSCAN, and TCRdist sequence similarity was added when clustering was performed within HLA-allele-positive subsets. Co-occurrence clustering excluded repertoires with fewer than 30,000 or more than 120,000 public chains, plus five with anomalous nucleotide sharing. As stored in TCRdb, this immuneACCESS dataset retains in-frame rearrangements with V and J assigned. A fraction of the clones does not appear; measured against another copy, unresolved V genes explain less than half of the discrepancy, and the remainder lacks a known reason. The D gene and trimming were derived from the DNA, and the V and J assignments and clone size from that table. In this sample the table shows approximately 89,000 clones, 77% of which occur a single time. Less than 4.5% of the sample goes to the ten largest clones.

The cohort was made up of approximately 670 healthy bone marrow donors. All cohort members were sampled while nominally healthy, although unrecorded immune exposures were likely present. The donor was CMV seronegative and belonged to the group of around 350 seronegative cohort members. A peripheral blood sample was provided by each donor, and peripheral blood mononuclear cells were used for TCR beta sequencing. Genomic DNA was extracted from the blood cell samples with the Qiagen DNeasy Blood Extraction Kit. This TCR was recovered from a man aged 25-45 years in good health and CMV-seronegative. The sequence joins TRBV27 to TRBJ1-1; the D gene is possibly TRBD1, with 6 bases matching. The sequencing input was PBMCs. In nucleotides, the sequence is TGTGCCAGCAGTTCCTCTGTAGGGGGGGACACTGAAGCTTTCTTT. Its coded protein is CASSSSVGGDTEAFF.